The T cell receptor (beta chain) described here comes from a study of molecular identifiers for immune sequencing clone quantification. Libraries of bulk TCR were made by previously described methods (with listed TCR primers). MiXCR, applied by TCRdb to the PCR reads, yields one record per CDR3 protein. The sample holds some 680,000 distinct CDR3 sequences; around 25% are singletons and the top ten take 0.78%. A note on this clonotype: What it binds is unknown. A much larger clone lies a single base off, so this may be a read error.

Findings of the study overall: Researchers reportedly could pick up spiked Jurkat TCR RNA from one cell mixed into approximately 1 million naive cells.

Using a CD8+CD4-CCR7+CD45RA+ phenotype, naive CD8 T cells were sorted. Germline CDR1 and CDR2: MDHEN and SYDVKM. The CDR3 totals 17 residues. This sequence originates from a human donor in good health. Some libraries in this study had Jurkat cell RNA spiked in. The genes are TRBV28 and TRBJ2-1, with 12 nucleotides matching TRBD2. What was sequenced was naive CD8+ T cells from blood, with Jurkat cell RNA spiked in. The subset: FACS-sorted CD8+CD4-CCR7+CD45RA+ naive T cells. CDR3 protein: CASSPLAGGPIYNEQVF. CDR3 DNA: TGTGCCAGCAGTCCTCTAGCGGGAGGGCCGATATACAATGAGCAGGTCTTC.